A selection of T cell receptor beta chains follows, all from one sample in a study of blood T cells in healthy people across ages. TCRdb re-derived calls from the 5' RACE reads in MiXCR, one entry per CDR3 protein. Of 1.5 million or so distinct CDR3 sequences listed, 42% were seen once; the top ten hold approximately 7.9%. Specimen: blood. The receptors were sampled from a woman aged 18-30 years in good health. CDR3s include the opening cysteine and the closing phenylalanine or tryptophan. The D gene is left open where the match is weak. Where a row states a size, it is once, few, many or the class of an expanded clone; other rows omit it.

d_gene	len	v_gene	j_gene	abundance	CDR3aa	CDR3nt
.	14	TRBV29-1	TRBJ2-1	.	CSVEGLALYNEQFF	TGCAGCGTTGAAGGGCTAGCATTATACAATGAGCAGTTCTTC
.	11	TRBV19	TRBJ2-5	.	CASVLGETQYF	TGTGCCAGTGTGTTAGGTGAGACCCAGTACTTC
TRBD2	16	TRBV5-1	TRBJ2-1	.	CASSWMRGAGYNEQFF	TGCGCCAGCAGCTGGATGCGGGGGGCCGGCTACAATGAGCAGTTCTTC
.	14	TRBV29-1	TRBJ1-2	.	CSVGGASYNYGYTF	TGCAGCGTGGGAGGCGCCTCCTATAACTATGGCTACACCTTC
.	17	TRBV21-1	TRBJ1-1	.	CASKPDYWGSWNTEAFF	TGTGCCAGCAAGCCAGACTACTGGGGGAGTTGGAACACTGAAGCTTTCTTT
.	11	TRBV25-1	TRBJ1-5	few	CASRNDQPQHF	TGTGCCAGCAGAAACGATCAGCCCCAGCATTTT
.	14	TRBV28	TRBJ1-1	few	CASGHHRVGTEAFF	TGTGCCAGCGGGCACCACCGGGTGGGGACTGAAGCTTTCTTT
TRBD2	13	TRBV6-1	TRBJ2-3	.	CASNDGGTDTQYF	TGTGCCAGCAACGACGGGGGGACAGATACGCAGTATTTT
TRBD1	14	TRBV10-3	TRBJ1-2	once	CAISAGQGMEGYTF	TGTGCCATCAGTGCGGGACAGGGTATGGAGGGCTACACCTTC
TRBD2	16	TRBV7-8	TRBJ2-1	.	CASSKTEAGGGNEQFF	TGTGCCAGCAGCAAAACTGAAGCGGGGGGAGGCAATGAGCAGTTCTTC
.	16	TRBV7-2	TRBJ2-2	few	CASNLNGGLNTGELFF	TGTGCCAGCAACCTGAACGGGGGCCTGAACACCGGGGAGCTGTTTTTT
.	15	TRBV6-6	TRBJ1-1	.	CASSYSNWGYTEAFF	TGTGCCAGCAGTTACTCGAACTGGGGGTACACTGAAGCTTTCTTT
.	14	TRBV20-1	TRBJ1-4	.	CSASPGIAAGKLFF	TGCAGTGCTAGCCCTGGAATTGCGGCGGGAAAACTGTTTTTT
TRBD1	15	TRBV10-3	TRBJ1-1	.	CAISAGGTGNTEAFF	TGTGCCATCAGTGCGGGCGGGACAGGGAACACTGAAGCTTTCTTT
.	13	TRBV10-3	TRBJ2-7	few	CATQPGPSYEQYF	TGTGCCACGCAACCGGGCCCCTCCTACGAGCAGTACTTC
TRBD1	14	TRBV13	TRBJ2-1	few	CASSFWTGRNEQFF	TGTGCCAGCAGCTTCTGGACAGGACGAAATGAGCAGTTCTTC
TRBD1	16	TRBV27	TRBJ2-5	.	CASSAITGTEQETQYF	TGTGCCAGCAGCGCAATTACCGGGACAGAGCAAGAGACCCAGTACTTC
.	18	TRBV7-3	TRBJ2-2	.	CASSLKAGGKASTGELFF	TGTGCCAGCAGCTTAAAAGCAGGGGGGAAAGCGAGCACCGGGGAGCTGTTTTTT
TRBD2	17	TRBV7-9	TRBJ2-7	few	CASSSSPGTSGGYEQYF	TGTGCCAGCAGCTCGTCCCCCGGGACTAGCGGGGGCTACGAGCAGTACTTC
.	15	TRBV5-1	TRBJ2-1	few	CASSLNAELHNEQFF	TGCGCCAGCAGCTTGAATGCGGAACTGCACAATGAGCAGTTCTTC
TRBD1	14	TRBV29-1	TRBJ2-7	many	CSALAPGQFYEQYF	TGCAGCGCCCTCGCCCCGGGACAGTTCTACGAGCAGTACTTC
TRBD1	17	TRBV5-6	TRBJ1-2	.	CASSDRDREGVNYGYTF	TGTGCCAGCAGCGACCGGGACAGGGAGGGGGTTAACTATGGCTACACCTTC
.	11	TRBV29-1	TRBJ2-3	few	CSFEGGDTQYF	TGCAGCTTCGAGGGCGGAGATACGCAGTATTTT
TRBD2	18	TRBV20-1	TRBJ2-3	.	CSACKTSGGVDPTDTQYF	TGCAGTGCTTGTAAGACTAGCGGGGGTGTGGATCCCACAGATACGCAGTATTTT
TRBD2	15	TRBV27	TRBJ2-1	few	CASSLLLAGQDEQFF	TGTGCCAGCAGTTTACTACTAGCGGGACAGGATGAGCAGTTCTTC
.	15	TRBV6-5	TRBJ1-5	.	CASSPVAAGNQPQHF	TGTGCCAGCAGTCCCGTGGCCGCCGGCAATCAGCCCCAGCATTTT
.	12	TRBV20-1	TRBJ2-3	.	CSTSHRTDTQYF	TGCAGTACTAGCCATCGCACAGATACGCAGTATTTT
.	14	TRBV20-1	TRBJ2-1	.	CSANVSAGIGEQFF	TGCAGTGCTAATGTGAGCGCAGGTATCGGTGAGCAGTTCTTC
TRBD2	16	TRBV5-1	TRBJ2-3	.	CASSSMTSGGPDTQYF	TGCGCCAGCAGTTCTATGACTAGCGGGGGCCCAGATACGCAGTATTTT
TRBD2	16	TRBV10-3	TRBJ2-3	.	CVISHQSTSGAGTQYF	TGTGTCATCAGCCATCAATCCACTAGCGGTGCTGGTACGCAGTATTTT
.	12	TRBV20-1	TRBJ2-3	many	CSASLAADTQYF	TGCAGTGCTAGTCTAGCTGCAGATACGCAGTATTTT
.	14	TRBV2	TRBJ1-2	few	CASSGLAGRNGYTF	TGTGCCAGCAGTGGGCTAGCGGGGCGAAATGGCTACACCTTC
.	13	TRBV10-3	TRBJ2-7	.	CAISESEYNEQYF	TGTGCCATCAGTGAGTCTGAGTACAATGAGCAGTACTTC
TRBD2	18	TRBV6-4	TRBJ2-1	.	CASSDSNPGRASYNEQFF	TGTGCCAGCAGTGACTCGAACCCCGGGAGGGCCTCCTACAATGAGCAGTTCTTC
.	16	TRBV7-6	TRBJ2-1	.	CASSLAHSQVPNEQFF	TGTGCCAGCAGCTTAGCCCATAGTCAGGTTCCGAATGAGCAGTTCTTC
.	17	TRBV20-1	TRBJ2-4	few	CSARDSLLGLAKNIQYF	TGCAGTGCTAGAGACAGTTTATTGGGTTTAGCCAAAAACATTCAGTACTTC
.	16	TRBV11-2	TRBJ2-1	.	CASSSRTHPIYNEQFF	TGTGCCAGCAGCTCCCGGACCCACCCCATCTACAATGAGCAGTTCTTC
TRBD2	15	TRBV4-2	TRBJ2-7	few	CASSQERTGGYEQYF	TGTGCCAGCAGCCAAGAGAGAACGGGAGGGTACGAGCAGTACTTC
TRBD1	14	TRBV6-6	TRBJ2-7	.	CASASPGTAYEQYF	TGTGCCAGCGCATCCCCCGGGACAGCCTACGAGCAGTACTTC
.	14	TRBV20-1	TRBJ2-5	.	CSASRGHPQETQYF	TGCAGTGCTAGCCGGGGACACCCTCAAGAGACCCAGTACTTC
.	16	TRBV6-1	TRBJ2-1	.	CSGSPLRDPSFDEQFF	TGTTCCGGCAGCCCCCTCCGGGACCCCAGTTTCGATGAGCAGTTCTTC
TRBD1	15	TRBV7-3	TRBJ2-1	.	CASSNGQGAGNEQFF	TGTGCCAGCAGCAACGGACAGGGGGCTGGGAATGAGCAGTTCTTC
.	14	TRBV4-1	TRBJ2-7	few	CASSQASPPGEQYF	TGCGCCAGCAGCCAAGCGTCCCCCCCCGGGGAGCAGTACTTC
.	13	TRBV9	TRBJ2-7	.	CASSRTSYNEQYF	TGTGCCAGCAGTCGGACAAGCTACAATGAGCAGTACTTC
TRBD1	18	TRBV20-1	TRBJ1-5	few	CSAIATGASAPGNQPQHF	TGCAGTGCTATAGCGACAGGGGCCTCGGCCCCCGGCAATCAGCCCCAGCATTTT
.	14	TRBV9	TRBJ2-4	few	CASSVLPGVGIQYF	TGTGCCAGCAGCGTGTTGCCCGGGGTGGGCATTCAGTACTTC